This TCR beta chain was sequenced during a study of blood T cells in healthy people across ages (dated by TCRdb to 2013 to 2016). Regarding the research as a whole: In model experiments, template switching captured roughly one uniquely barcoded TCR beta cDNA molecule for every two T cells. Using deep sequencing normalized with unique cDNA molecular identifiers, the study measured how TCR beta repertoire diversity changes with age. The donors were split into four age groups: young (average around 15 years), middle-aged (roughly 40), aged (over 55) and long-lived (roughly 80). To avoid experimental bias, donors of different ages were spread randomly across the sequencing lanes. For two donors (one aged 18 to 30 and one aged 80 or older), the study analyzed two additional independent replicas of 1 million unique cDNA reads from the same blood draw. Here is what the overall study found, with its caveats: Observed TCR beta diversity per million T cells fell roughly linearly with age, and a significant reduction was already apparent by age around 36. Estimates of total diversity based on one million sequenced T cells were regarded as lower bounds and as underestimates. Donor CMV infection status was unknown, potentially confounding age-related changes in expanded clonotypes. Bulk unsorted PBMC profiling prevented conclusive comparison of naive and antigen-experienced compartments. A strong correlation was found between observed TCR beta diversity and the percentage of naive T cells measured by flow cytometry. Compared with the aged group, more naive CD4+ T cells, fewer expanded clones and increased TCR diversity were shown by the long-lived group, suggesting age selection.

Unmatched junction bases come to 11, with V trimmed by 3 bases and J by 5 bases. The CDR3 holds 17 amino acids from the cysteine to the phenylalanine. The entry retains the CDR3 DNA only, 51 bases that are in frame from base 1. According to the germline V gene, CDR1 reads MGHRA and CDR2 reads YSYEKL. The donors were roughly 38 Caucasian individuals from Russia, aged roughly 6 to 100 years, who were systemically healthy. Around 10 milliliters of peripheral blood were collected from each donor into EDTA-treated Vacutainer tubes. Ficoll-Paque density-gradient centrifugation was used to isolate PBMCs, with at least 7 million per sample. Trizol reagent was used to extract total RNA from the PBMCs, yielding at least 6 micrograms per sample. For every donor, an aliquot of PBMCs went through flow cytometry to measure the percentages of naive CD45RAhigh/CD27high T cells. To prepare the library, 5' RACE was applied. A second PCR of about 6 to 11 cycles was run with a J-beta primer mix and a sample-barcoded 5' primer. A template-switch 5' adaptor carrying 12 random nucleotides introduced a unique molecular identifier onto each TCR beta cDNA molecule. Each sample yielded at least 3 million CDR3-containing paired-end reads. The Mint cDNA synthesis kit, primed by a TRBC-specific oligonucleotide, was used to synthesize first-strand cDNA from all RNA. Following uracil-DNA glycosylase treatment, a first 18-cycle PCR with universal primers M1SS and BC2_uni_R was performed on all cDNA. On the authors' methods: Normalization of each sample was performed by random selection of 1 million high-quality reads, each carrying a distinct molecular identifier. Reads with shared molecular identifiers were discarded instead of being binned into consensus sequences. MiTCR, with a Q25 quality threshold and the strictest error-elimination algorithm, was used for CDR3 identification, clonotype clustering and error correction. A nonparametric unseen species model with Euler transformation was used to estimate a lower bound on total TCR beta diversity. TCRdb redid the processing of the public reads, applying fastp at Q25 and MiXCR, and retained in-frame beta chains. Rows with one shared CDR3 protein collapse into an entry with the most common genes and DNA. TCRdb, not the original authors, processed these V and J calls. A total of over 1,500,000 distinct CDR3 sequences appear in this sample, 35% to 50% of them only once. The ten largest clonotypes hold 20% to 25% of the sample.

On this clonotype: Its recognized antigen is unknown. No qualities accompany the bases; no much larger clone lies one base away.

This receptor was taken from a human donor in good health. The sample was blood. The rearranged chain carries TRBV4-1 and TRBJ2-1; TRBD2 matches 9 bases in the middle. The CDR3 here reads CASSQGLAGVGNNEQFF. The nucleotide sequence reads TGCGCCAGCAGCCAGGGTTTAGCGGGGGTGGGGAACAATGAGCAGTTCTTC.